This entry lists 32 T cell receptor beta chains sequenced from one sample in a study of blood T cells in healthy people across ages. With a J-beta primer mix and a sample-barcoded 5' primer, a second PCR ran roughly 7 to 11 cycles. TCRdb re-analysed the 5' RACE reads in MiXCR, keeping a single row per CDR3 protein. The table includes 920,000 or so distinct CDR3 sequences, 45% detected once. The sequenced material came from blood. These receptors all stem from a woman between 55 and 75 years old in good health.

The V call is TRBV3-1, the J call TRBJ2-7; maybe TRBD1 (5 bases). The CDR3 has 14 residues. The ends were cut back, 1 base at V and 1 base at J, with 8 bases in the middle. Looked up from germline, CDR1 is LGHDT and CDR2 is YNNKEL (reference sequence). The CDR3, as DNA: TGTGCCAGCAGCCAAGGCAGGGCATCCTACGAGCAGTACTTC. This translates into CASSQGRASYEQYF.

The chain joins TRBV18 to TRBJ2-4; D is possibly TRBD1 (6 bases). Judging by the DNA end, TRBJ2-7 fits better; the J call may be wrong. From germline, CDR1 is KGHSH and CDR2 LQKENI. This CDR3 has 13 amino acids. CDR3 residues: CASAVNQGTEQYF. The CDR3, as DNA: TGTGCCAGCGCAGTAAATCAGGGGACCGAGCAGTACTTC.

CDR3 sequence: CASSLVGGSADTQYF. CDR3 nucleotide sequence: TGTGCCAGCAGCTTAGTGGGAGGGTCTGCGGATACGCAGTATTTT. The rearrangement uses TRBV7-2 and TRBJ2-3; TRBD2 aligns across 7 bases. The CDR3 contains 15 residues. V lost 1 base and J lost 6; bases outside the gene matches: 7. Germline CDR1 SGHTA, CDR2 FQGNSA.

The chain is built from TRBV3-1 and TRBJ2-3, with D unclear. This CDR3 spans 17 amino acids. Looked up from germline, CDR1 is LGHDT and CDR2 is YNNKEL (reference sequence). V lost 3 bases to trimming and J lost 4 bases, with 20 bases between them. The CDR3 nucleotides read TGTGCCAGCAGCCATCTTTCGGCCCCCGACCACCCAGATACGCAGTATTTT. Translated: CASSHLSAPDHPDTQYF.

This clonotype has more than one count but fewer than ten. CDR3 residues: CASSRLIRSEQFF. CDR3 nucleotide sequence: TGTGCCAGCAGTAGGCTTATTCGGAGTGAGCAGTTCTTC. The J gene is TRBJ2-1, the V gene TRBV11-2; no firm D call. The CDR3 totals 13 residues. Germline V CDR1 and CDR2: SGHAT, FQNNGV. The V end lost 6 bases, the J end lost 9 bases, and 15 bases lay between the germline ends.

In its sample, this clonotype was seen once. The chain recombines TRBV27 with TRBJ1-5; D perhaps matches TRBD1 (5 bases). V lost 6 bases to trimming and J lost 1 base, with 16 bases between them. CDR1 is MNHEY and CDR2 is SMNVEV in the germline V gene (reference sequence). The CDR3 totals 16 residues. Written as DNA, the CDR3 is TGTGCCAGCAGCCTGTTCGGGACGGTAAGCAATCAGCCCCAGCATTTT. Translation gives CASSLFGTVSNQPQHF.

The chain links TRBV5-1 to TRBJ2-1, with D tentatively TRBD1 or TRBD2 (5 bases each). The CDR3 consists of 14 residues. Trimming left V 2 bases short and J 2 bases short, with 8 bases between. CDR1 and CDR2 from the germline V gene are SGHRS and YFSETQ. The CDR3 DNA sequence: TGCGCCAGCAGCTTTGGGGGAGCCTACAATGAGCAGTTCTTC. It translates to CASSFGGAYNEQFF.

The CDR3 DNA is TGTGCCAGCAGCGCGGGACAGGGGGGTCCCTACGAGCAGTACTTC. The encoded protein is CASSAGQGGPYEQYF. The chain employs TRBV9 and TRBJ2-7; 11 bases agree with TRBD1. Germline lookup yields CDR1 SGDLS and CDR2 YYNGEE. This CDR3 is 15 amino acids long. J was trimmed by 2 bases and V by 3 bases; bases with no gene match: 4.

J is TRBJ2-1 and V is TRBV24-1; 9 positions agree with TRBD1. After removal of 1 base from V and 5 bases from J, the junction contained 2 bases not matched to a gene. Germline values: CDR1 KGHDR, CDR2 SFDVKD. This CDR3 is 15 amino acids long. CDR3 DNA: TGTGCCACCAGTGATTTAAGGACAGGGGACAATGAGCAGTTCTTC. Protein product: CATSDLRTGDNEQFF.

This clonotype appeared a few times. V is TRBV20-1 and J is TRBJ2-3; TRBD2 might be the D (5 bases). This CDR3 has 16 residues. The germline CDR1 and CDR2 sequences are DFQATT and SNEGSKA (reference sequence). The V gene lost 0 bases and the J gene lost 0 bases, with 13 bases spanning the gap. The CDR3 loop is CSARDPREPSTDTQYF. DNA of the CDR3: TGCAGTGCTAGAGATCCCCGGGAACCCAGCACAGATACGCAGTATTTT.

This rearrangement joins TRBV2 to TRBJ2-4; the match to TRBD2 covers 8 bases. The end of the DNA fits TRBJ2-7 better, so the J call may be wrong. Germline CDR1 and CDR2: SNHLY and FYNNEI. The CDR3 has 12 amino acids. CDR3 nucleotides: TGTGCCAGTACCGGGACTAGGAACGAGCAGTACTTC. It codes for CASTGTRNEQYF.

The chain couples TRBV28 to TRBJ2-4; D uncertain. This CDR3 has 16 amino acids. V was pared by 3 bases and J by 1 base, with 13 bases between. The germline CDR1 and CDR2 sequences are MDHEN and SYDVKM. The CDR3 DNA reads TGTGCCAGCAGTTTGGCGAGGAACAGCGCCAAAAACATTCAGTACTTC. It specifies CASSLARNSAKNIQYF. The variable domain in full, with the rest retrieved from reference TRBV28 and TRBJ2-4, is DVKVTQSSRYLVKRTGEKVFLECVQDMDHENMFWYRQDPGLGLRLIYFSYDVKMKEKGDIPEGYSVSREKKERFSLILESASTNQTSMYLCASSLARNSAKNIQYFGAGTRLSVL.

The rearrangement uses TRBV6-5 and TRBJ1-4; 7 nucleotides agree with TRBD1. V lost 6 bases, J lost 7 bases, and 8 bases stayed unmatched. This CDR3 contains 14 residues. CDR1 and CDR2 (germline): MNHEY, SVGAGI. For the CDR3, the DNA is TGTGCCAGCAGGTTGACAGGGTTCGGTGAAAAACTGTTTTTT. Protein: CASRLTGFGEKLFF.

The genes are TRBV20-1 and TRBJ1-2; D remains ambiguous. The V gene's germline CDR1 is DFQATT and CDR2 SNEGSKA (reference sequence). The CDR3 spans 14 residues. Trimming stripped 5 bases from V and 4 bases from J, with 17 bases between. The chain's CDR3 is CSALQPGLGYGYTF. The CDR3 coding sequence is TGCAGTGCTCTCCAGCCGGGATTGGGCTATGGCTACACCTTC.

The chain recombines TRBV6-5 with TRBJ2-5, with 7 bases identical to TRBD2. Germline assignment: CDR1 MNHEY and CDR2 SVGAGI. Losses at the gene ends were 1 base for V and 5 bases for J; bases not matched to a gene: 10. This CDR3 region has 16 residues. The CDR3 sequence: CASSYLGRGGAETQYF. The DNA for the CDR3 is TGTGCCAGCAGTTACTTGGGGCGGGGAGGGGCTGAGACCCAGTACTTC.

The V gene is TRBV29-1, the J gene TRBJ1-2; TRBD1 agrees at 10 bases. With 0 bases clipped from V and 4 bases from J, the junction kept 14 bases outside the gene matches. The CDR3 totals 18 residues. Germline V lookup: CDR1 SQVTM, CDR2 ANQGSEA. CDR3 loop: CSVEDFGTGDEIIYGYTF. CDR3 coding DNA: TGCAGCGTTGAAGACTTCGGGACAGGGGACGAAATAATCTATGGCTACACCTTC.

The J gene is TRBJ2-5, the V gene TRBV7-7; D remains unclear. The germline gives CDR1 SSHAT, CDR2 FNYEAQ (reference sequence). Trimming stripped 4 bases from V and 1 base from J, with 10 bases between. The CDR3 spans 14 residues. The CDR3 spells CASSSHQFQETQYF. For the CDR3, the DNA is TGTGCCAGCAGCTCGCACCAATTCCAAGAGACCCAGTACTTC.

This clonotype was picked up a small number of times. The chain recombines TRBV7-2 with TRBJ2-1; possible D gene TRBD1, 6 bases. CDR1 SGHTA and CDR2 FQGNSA come from the germline V gene. The CDR3 is 13 amino acids. V lost 0 bases and J 9 bases, leaving 9 bases between the germline ends. The CDR3 nucleotides read TGTGCCAGCAGCTTAGCGGGGGCGCGTGAGCAGTTCTTC. Protein sequence: CASSLAGAREQFF.

This chain links TRBV15 with TRBJ1-1; 9 bases are a match to TRBD1. V was pared by 1 base and J by 8 bases, with 8 bases of the junction left unmatched. CDR3 size: 15 residues. Germline V lookup: CDR1 LNHNV, CDR2 YYDKDF (reference sequence). DNA for the CDR3: TGTGCCACCAGCAGAGCCGGGACAGGGCCGTTAGAAGCTTTCTTT. Protein: CATSRAGTGPLEAFF.

In nucleotides, the CDR3 is TGTGCCAGCAGCCCCTCGACAGGGGTGCCCTACGAGCAGTACTTC. This codes for CASSPSTGVPYEQYF. The V and J genes are TRBV7-2 and TRBJ2-7, with TRBD1 identical over 8 bases. V shed 5 bases and J 2 bases; nucleotides not matched to a gene: 8. Germline-derived CDR1 and CDR2 are SGHTA and FQGNSA. CDR3 length: 15 residues.

This clonotype was seen only once. The chain is built from TRBV7-9 and TRBJ2-1, with D hard to call. This CDR3 contains 15 residues. Trimming removed 5 bases at V and 1 base at J, with 12 bases between. Germline V gene lookup returns CDR1 SEHNR and CDR2 FQNEAQ (reference sequence). Here the CDR3 reads CASSPNGESYNEQFF. Here the CDR3 DNA reads TGTGCCAGCAGCCCAAATGGCGAATCCTACAATGAGCAGTTCTTC.

The CDR3 region has the DNA TGTGCCATCAGTGGGCTGGACAGGTCCTACGAGCAGTACTTC. Translation gives CAISGLDRSYEQYF. The chain uses TRBV10-3 and TRBJ2-7; the match to TRBD1 covers 7 bases. V was clipped by 4 bases and J by 1 base; unmatched bases: 4. From germline, CDR1 is ENHRY and CDR2 SYGVKD. CDR3 length equals 14 residues.

This clonotype was recorded many times. This chain uses TRBV5-1 with TRBJ2-1, with a tentative D call TRBD1 (5 bases). The germline V gene has CDR1 SGHRS and CDR2 YFSETQ. Trimming shortened V by 4 bases and J by 5 bases, and 7 bases separated the two germline ends. The CDR3 sequence is 12 residues long. The CDR3 loop is CASSEGDNEQFF. CDR3 coding DNA: TGCGCCAGCAGCGAAGGGGACAATGAGCAGTTCTTC.

This clonotype was counted only a few times. The chain combines TRBV6-6 with TRBJ2-1; 7 nucleotides agree with TRBD1. Germline CDR1 reads MNHNY; CDR2 reads SVGAGI (reference sequence). The CDR3 is made up of 15 amino acids. After removal of 10 bases from V and 4 bases from J, the junction contained 13 bases not matched to a gene. This chain's CDR3 is CATRKRGQQYNEQFF. CDR3 nucleotide sequence: TGTGCCACCCGAAAAAGGGGACAGCAGTACAATGAGCAGTTCTTC.

The CDR3 DNA reads TGTGCCAGCAGCCCGTTTAACGGGACGGTAACAGATACGCAGTATTTT. This encodes CASSPFNGTVTDTQYF. This chain uses TRBV7-9 with TRBJ2-3; D may correspond to TRBD1 or TRBD2 (5 bases each). This CDR3 is 16 amino acids long. Between the trimmed V and J ends, which lost 5 bases and 3 bases, there was a span of 18 bases. The germline CDR1 and CDR2 sequences are SEHNR and FQNEAQ (reference sequence).

This clonotype showed up just once. Compared with germline, one end of the junction differs, possibly owing to a read error. V is TRBV29-1 and J is TRBJ2-3; a possible D gene is TRBD1 (6 bases). The CDR3 loop spans 15 amino acids. Looked up from germline, CDR1 is SQVTM and CDR2 is ANQGSEA. The CDR3 here is CSVEGAQGRTDAQYF. CDR3 nucleotides: TGCAGCGTTGAAGGGGCACAGGGCCGCACAGATGCGCAGTATTTT.

The chain uses TRBV29-1 and TRBJ2-1; 8 bases are a match to TRBD1. From germline, CDR1 is SQVTM and CDR2 ANQGSEA. Trimming cost V 1 base and J 6 bases; bases outside gene matches: 5. The CDR3 has 14 residues. The CDR3 sequence is CSVEGQGRRNEQFF. DNA of the CDR3: TGCAGCGTTGAAGGACAGGGGCGCCGCAATGAGCAGTTCTTC.

This clonotype was recorded a few times. The chain combines TRBV9 with TRBJ2-7, with D unclear. V shed 4 bases and J shed 0 bases, with 14 bases lying between them. The CDR3 loop spans 15 amino acids. CDR1 is SGDLS, CDR2 YYNGEE, per germline. CDR3: CASSPQDRSSYEQYF. CDR3 coding DNA: TGTGCCAGCAGCCCCCAAGACCGAAGCTCCTACGAGCAGTACTTC.

A word on this clonotype: A junction end diverges from the germline sequence, so it may reflect a read error. The chain employs TRBV14 and TRBJ2-3; TRBD1 or TRBD2 may be the D gene (5 bases each). Looked up from germline, CDR1 is SGHDN and CDR2 is FVKESK. The CDR3 loop spans 15 amino acids. The CDR3 reads CACSQGDRSTDTQYF. The CDR3 nucleotides read TGTGCCTGCAGCCAAGGGGACCGGAGCACGGATACGCAGTATTTT.

J is TRBJ1-6 and V is TRBV5-1; D is uncertain. The CDR3 is made up of 17 amino acids. The germline V and J ends were trimmed by 3 bases and 7 bases, with 20 bases remaining between them. Germline values: CDR1 SGHRS, CDR2 YFSETQ. The CDR3 coding sequence is TGCGCCAGCAGCTGGGTAGGCACCGCAGGATTCAATTCACCCCTCCACTTT. Its protein is CASSWVGTAGFNSPLHF.

In DNA form, the CDR3 reads TGTGCCATCAGTGAGCCCGGGACTAGCGGGAGGGCCCGGGAGACCCAGTACTTC. This gives the protein CAISEPGTSGRARETQYF. This rearrangement joins TRBV10-3 to TRBJ2-5, with 16 bases identical to TRBD2. CDR1 is ENHRY and CDR2 is SYGVKD in the germline V gene. The CDR3 totals 18 residues. Trimming removed 2 bases from V and 5 bases from J; junction bases left unmatched: 8.

The chain recombines TRBV10-3 with TRBJ2-5, with a tentative D call TRBD1 (6 bases). CDR1 ENHRY and CDR2 SYGVKD come from the germline V gene. Trimming cost V 8 bases and J 0 bases, with 7 bases left between them. There are 12 residues in the CDR3. The CDR3 nucleotides are TGTGCCATCCGGGACAACCAAGAGACCCAGTACTTC. It is translated as CAIRDNQETQYF.